Following are 22 T cell receptor beta chains from one sample sequenced in a study of naive and memory T cell subsets. The beta constant-region primer was an equimolar mix of two oligonucleotides covering TRBC1 and TRBC2. TCRdb re-called the UMI-ligation and nested PCR reads through MiXCR, storing one row per CDR3 protein. The sample shows some 83,000 distinct CDR3 sequences, 10% to 15% of them seen only once. The sample taken for sequencing was central memory CD4+ T cells from blood. The receptors were sampled from a human donor in good health.

J is TRBJ1-1 and V is TRBV29-1; 7 nucleotides match TRBD1. The CDR3 totals 13 residues. V dropped 3 bases and J dropped 8; count of bases not matched to a gene: 9. Germline V gene sequence: CDR1 SQVTM, CDR2 ANQGSEA. The CDR3 here is CSVDSRGQSEAFF. The CDR3 DNA reads as TGCAGCGTTGATTCGAGGGGGCAGTCAGAAGCTTTCTTT.

This clonotype has at least ten counts. The V gene is TRBV5-1, the J gene TRBJ2-5; D uncertain. The germline V gene encodes CDR1 SGHRS and CDR2 YFSETQ. V shed 1 base and J shed 1 base, with 2 bases lying between them. This CDR3 has 12 amino acids. CDR3 coding DNA: TGCGCCAGCAGCTTGTCCCAAGAGACCCAGTACTTC. This gives the protein CASSLSQETQYF.

This clonotype was seen only a few times. The genes are TRBV12-3 or TRBV12-4 and TRBJ1-5, with a possible D match to TRBD1 (5 bases). V was trimmed by 3 bases and J by 9 bases, leaving 12 bases between them. CDR3 size: 13 residues. CDR3 coding DNA: TGTGCCAGCAGTTTTGGGGGTCGGGGGCCCCAGCATTTT. It specifies CASSFGGRGPQHF.

The chain combines TRBV2 with TRBJ2-3; the D is unclear. Germline V CDR1 and CDR2: SNHLY, FYNNEI. The CDR3 is 14 residues long. The ends were cut back, 4 bases at V and 5 bases at J, with 13 bases in the middle. The CDR3 loop is CASSVASPLDTQYF. The CDR3 DNA reads TGTGCCAGCAGTGTCGCTTCCCCCCTAGATACGCAGTATTTT. Combining the CDR3 with reference TRBV2 and TRBJ2-3 gives the whole variable domain EPEVTQTPSHQVTQMGQEVILRCVPISNHLYFYWYRQILGQKVEFLVSFYNNEISEKSEIFDDQFSVERPDGSNFTLKIRSTKLEDSAMYFCASSVASPLDTQYFGPGTRLTVL.

In its sample, this clonotype was seen a few times. The chain carries TRBV5-1 and TRBJ2-7; D tentatively fits TRBD1 or TRBD2 (5 bases each). Germline lookup yields CDR1 SGHRS and CDR2 YFSETQ. Trimming shortened V by 0 bases and J by 2 bases, and 15 bases separated the two germline ends. The CDR3 covers 16 residues. The CDR3 DNA is TGCGCCAGCAGCTTGGCCGGGGAGAGGGGAACCTACGAGCAGTACTTC. This translates into CASSLAGERGTYEQYF.

This clonotype appeared a few times. V is TRBV12-3 or TRBV12-4 and J is TRBJ1-6, with D possibly TRBD1 on 5 matching bases. V lost 3 bases to trimming and J lost 8 bases, with 8 bases between them. This CDR3 comprises 13 residues. CDR3 coding DNA: TGTGCCAGCAGTTTTGACAGCGATTCACCCCTCCACTTT. This encodes CASSFDSDSPLHF.

The chain uses TRBV7-6 and TRBJ2-5, with 7 positions matching TRBD2. Looked up from germline, CDR1 is SGHVS and CDR2 is FNYEAQ. The CDR3 consists of 11 residues. V gave up 11 bases and J gave up 4 bases; unmatched junction bases: 4. The CDR3: CADGGGETQYF. The DNA of the CDR3 is TGTGCCGATGGGGGGGGAGAGACCCAGTACTTC.

This clonotype was seen a few times. This chain links TRBV7-7 with TRBJ2-5; D not certain. Germline values: CDR1 SSHAT, CDR2 FNYEAQ (reference sequence). The CDR3 has 13 residues. V dropped 1 base and J dropped 7 bases, with 10 bases sitting between them. This CDR3 is CASSLGFSGTQYF. CDR3 nucleotides: TGTGCCAGCAGCTTAGGGTTCTCGGGGACCCAGTACTTC.

The rearrangement links TRBV12-3 or TRBV12-4 to TRBJ2-3, with 7 bases fitting TRBD2. The CDR3 is 15 residues long. After removal of 6 bases from V and 3 bases from J, the junction contained 9 bases not matched to a gene. Here the CDR3 DNA reads TGTGCCAGCAGAAGAAGCGGGAAGGGAACAGATACGCAGTATTTT. Amino acid sequence: CASRRSGKGTDTQYF.

As DNA, the CDR3 is TGTGCCAGCCGGATGACTAGCGGTGGAGAGACCCAGTACTTC. Amino acid sequence: CASRMTSGGETQYF. This sequence joins TRBV6-1 and TRBJ2-5; the match to TRBD2 covers 9 bases. Germline V gives CDR1 MNHNS, CDR2 SASEGT. This CDR3 spans 14 amino acids. With V trimmed by 8 bases and J by 4 bases, 8 bases remained unmatched.

This clonotype was counted a few times. The chain recombines TRBV10-2 with TRBJ2-1, with unresolved D. Germline V CDR1 and CDR2: WSHSY, SAAADI. V was trimmed by 4 bases and J by 0 bases, leaving 10 bases between them. The CDR3 totals 15 residues. CDR3 coding DNA: TGCGCCAGCAGTGGACTCTCGAGCTCCTACAATGAGCAGTTCTTC. As protein: CASSGLSSSYNEQFF.

This clonotype was seen more than once but under ten times. The chain carries TRBV5-1 and TRBJ2-1, with 7 bases matching TRBD1. The length of the CDR3 is 13 residues. CDR1 and CDR2 (germline): SGHRS, YFSETQ. The J segment lost 9 bases and the V segment lost 6 bases, leaving 9 bases of the junction unmatched. CDR3 protein: CASNPTGDREQFF. The CDR3 DNA reads TGCGCCAGCAACCCAACAGGGGATCGTGAGCAGTTCTTC. Based on the CDR3 plus reference TRBV5-1 and TRBJ2-1, the full variable domain is KAGVTQTPRYLIKTRGQQVTLSCSPISGHRSVSWYQQTPGQGLQFLFEYFSETQRNKGNFPGRFSGRQFSNSRSEMNVSTLELGDSALYLCASNPTGDREQFFGPGTRLTVL.

This clonotype occurred many times. In DNA, the CDR3 is TGCAGCGTCGGCTGGGGTGGAGAGACCCAGTACTTC. This translates into CSVGWGGETQYF. The gene calls are TRBV29-1 and TRBJ2-5; D gene ambiguous. Germline V lookup: CDR1 SQVTM, CDR2 ANQGSEA. V lost 6 bases to trimming and J lost 4 bases, with 12 bases between them. The CDR3 runs to 12 residues.

The chain links TRBV5-1 to TRBJ2-2; TRBD2 matches at 14 bases. The germline V gene has CDR1 SGHRS and CDR2 YFSETQ. J was trimmed by 7 bases and V by 4 bases; bases with no gene match: 6. This CDR3 contains 16 residues. The CDR3 protein is CASSPPGLAGVGELFF. As DNA, the CDR3 is TGCGCCAGCAGCCCCCCGGGACTAGCGGGAGTCGGGGAGCTGTTTTTT.

This rearrangement joins TRBV6-2 or TRBV6-3 to TRBJ2-3; 10 nucleotides match TRBD2. V was clipped by 1 base and J by 5 bases; unmatched bases: 9. Germline assignment: CDR1 MNHEY and CDR2 SVGEGT. CDR3 size: 17 residues. Written as DNA, the CDR3 is TGTGCCAGCAGTTACTTGGCTAGCGGGAGTATAAAAGATACGCAGTATTTT. Translation: CASSYLASGSIKDTQYF.

This clonotype was recorded at least ten times. Here the CDR3 reads CASRDRWDGLTDTQYF. The DNA for the CDR3 is TGTGCCAGTCGGGATAGATGGGACGGACTCACAGATACGCAGTATTTT. J is TRBJ2-3 and V is TRBV19; D is possibly TRBD1 or TRBD2 (5 bases each). V lost 8 bases to trimming and J lost 2 bases, with 20 bases between them. Germline CDR1 and CDR2: LNHDA and SQIVND (reference sequence). The CDR3 is made up of 16 amino acids.

The chain joins TRBV4-3 to TRBJ2-6, with a weak D call TRBD2 (6 bases). Per the germline V gene, CDR1 is LGHNA and CDR2 is YSLEER. V was shortened by 0 bases and J by 2 bases, with 8 bases between the two germline ends. This CDR3 spans 16 amino acids. DNA for the CDR3: TGCGCCAGCAGCCAAGATGGAGGGACTGGGGCCAACGTCCTGACTTTC. Amino acids: CASSQDGGTGANVLTF.

There are a few counts of this clonotype. The DNA of the CDR3 is TGCGCCAGCAGCCAAGATAGGCACGGAAATTCACCCCTCCACTTT. It translates to CASSQDRHGNSPLHF. This chain connects TRBV4-1 to TRBJ1-6; no clear D gene. Trimming shortened V by 0 bases and J by 7 bases, and 10 bases separated the two germline ends. The V gene's germline CDR1 is MGHRA and CDR2 YSYEKL. This CDR3 comprises 15 residues.

This clonotype was seen only a few times. The chain couples TRBV28 to TRBJ2-4; D uncertain. The CDR3 length is 15 residues. V was cut by 1 base and J by 2 bases, with 9 bases left in between. Germline lookup yields CDR1 MDHEN and CDR2 SYDVKM. CDR3 in DNA: TGTGCCAGCAGTTTATTACATGGGACCAAAAACATTCAGTACTTC. It translates to CASSLLHGTKNIQYF.

CDR3 amino acids: CAISESQGAGQPQHF. CDR3 nucleotide sequence: TGTGCCATCAGTGAGTCCCAGGGGGCCGGCCAGCCCCAGCATTTT. The chain is built from TRBV10-3 and TRBJ1-5; 8 nucleotides align to TRBD1. In germline, CDR1 is ENHRY, CDR2 SYGVKD. The CDR3 is 15 amino acids. The V gene end was trimmed by 0 bases and the J gene end by 7 bases; junction bases not matched to a gene: 5.

This clonotype has more than one count but fewer than ten. The chain joins TRBV7-9 to TRBJ1-3; D not certain. Germline CDR1 reads SEHNR; CDR2 reads FQNEAQ (reference sequence). Trimming removed 5 bases at V and 0 bases at J, with 14 bases between. This CDR3 comprises 16 residues. Here the CDR3 reads CASSMGRINSGNTIYF. The CDR3 nucleotides are TGTGCCAGCAGCATGGGCCGGATAAACTCTGGAAACACCATATATTTT.

This clonotype has just a few counts. This chain uses TRBV15 with TRBJ2-5; the D gene could be TRBD1 or TRBD2 (6 bases each). Germline-derived CDR1 and CDR2 are LNHNV and YYDKDF (reference sequence). Trimming pared 0 bases from V and 5 bases from J, leaving 13 bases between. The length of the CDR3 is 15 residues. CDR3 amino acids: CATSRDTGGLETQYF. The CDR3, as DNA: TGTGCCACCAGCAGAGATACTGGGGGGCTGGAGACCCAGTACTTC.